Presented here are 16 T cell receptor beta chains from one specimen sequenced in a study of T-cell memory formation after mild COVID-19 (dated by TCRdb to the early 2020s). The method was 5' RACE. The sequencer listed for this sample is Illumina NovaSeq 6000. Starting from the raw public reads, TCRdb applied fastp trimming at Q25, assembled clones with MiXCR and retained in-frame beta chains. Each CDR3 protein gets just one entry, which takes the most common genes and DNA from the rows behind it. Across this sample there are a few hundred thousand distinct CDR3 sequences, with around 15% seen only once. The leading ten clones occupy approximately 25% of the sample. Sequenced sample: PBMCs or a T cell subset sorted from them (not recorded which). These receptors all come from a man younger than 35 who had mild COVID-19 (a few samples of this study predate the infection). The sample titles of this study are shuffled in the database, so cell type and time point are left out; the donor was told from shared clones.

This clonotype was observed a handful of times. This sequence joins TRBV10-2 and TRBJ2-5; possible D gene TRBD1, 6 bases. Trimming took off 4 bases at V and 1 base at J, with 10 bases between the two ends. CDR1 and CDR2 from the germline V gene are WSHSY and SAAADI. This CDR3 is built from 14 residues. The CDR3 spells CASSVLTGQETQYF. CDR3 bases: TGCGCCAGCAGTGTTTTGACAGGCCAAGAGACCCAGTACTTC.

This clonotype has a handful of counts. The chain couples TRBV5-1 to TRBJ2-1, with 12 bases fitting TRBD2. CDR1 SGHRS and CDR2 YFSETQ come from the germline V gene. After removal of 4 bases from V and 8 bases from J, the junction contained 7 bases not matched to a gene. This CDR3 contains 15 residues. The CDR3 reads CASSAPSGGDDEQFF. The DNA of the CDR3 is TGCGCCAGCAGCGCCCCTAGCGGGGGGGATGATGAGCAGTTCTTC.

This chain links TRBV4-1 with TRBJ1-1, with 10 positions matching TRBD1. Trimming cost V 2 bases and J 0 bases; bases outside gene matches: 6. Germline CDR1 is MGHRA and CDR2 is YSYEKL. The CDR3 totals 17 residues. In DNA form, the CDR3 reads TGCGCCAGCAGCCAACCCCTTGGGACAGGGGTGAACACTGAAGCTTTCTTT. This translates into CASSQPLGTGVNTEAFF.

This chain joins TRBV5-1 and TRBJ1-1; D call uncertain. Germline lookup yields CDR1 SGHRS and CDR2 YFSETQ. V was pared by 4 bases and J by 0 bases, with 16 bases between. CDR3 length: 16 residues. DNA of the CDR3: TGCGCCAGCAGCCTCCCCGGGCGCATTATGAACACTGAAGCTTTCTTT. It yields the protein CASSLPGRIMNTEAFF.

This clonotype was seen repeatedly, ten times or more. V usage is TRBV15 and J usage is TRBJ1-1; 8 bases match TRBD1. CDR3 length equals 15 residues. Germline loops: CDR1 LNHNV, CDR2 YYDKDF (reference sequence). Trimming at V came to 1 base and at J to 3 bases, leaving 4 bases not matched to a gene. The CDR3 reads CATSRGQGWDTEAFF. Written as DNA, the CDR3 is TGTGCCACCAGCAGAGGACAGGGGTGGGACACTGAAGCTTTCTTT.

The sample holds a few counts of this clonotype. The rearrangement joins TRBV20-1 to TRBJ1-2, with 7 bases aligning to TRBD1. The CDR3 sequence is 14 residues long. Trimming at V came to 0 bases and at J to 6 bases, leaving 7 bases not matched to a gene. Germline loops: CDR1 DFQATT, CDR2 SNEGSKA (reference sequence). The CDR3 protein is CSARDGRGPDGYTF. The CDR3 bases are TGCAGTGCTAGAGATGGTAGGGGGCCGGATGGCTACACCTTC.

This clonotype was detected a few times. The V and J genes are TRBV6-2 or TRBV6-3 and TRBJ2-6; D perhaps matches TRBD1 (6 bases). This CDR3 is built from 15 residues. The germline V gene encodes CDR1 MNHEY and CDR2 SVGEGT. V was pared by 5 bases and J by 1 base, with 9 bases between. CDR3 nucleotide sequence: TGTGCCAGCAGTAAGGACAGTTCTGGGGCCAACGTCCTGACTTTC. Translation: CASSKDSSGANVLTF.

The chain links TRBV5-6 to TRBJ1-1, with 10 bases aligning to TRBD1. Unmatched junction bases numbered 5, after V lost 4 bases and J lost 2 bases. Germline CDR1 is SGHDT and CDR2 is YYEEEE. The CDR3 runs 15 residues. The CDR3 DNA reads TGTGCCAGCAGCGGGGGGACAGGGGCCAACACTGAAGCTTTCTTT. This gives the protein CASSGGTGANTEAFF.

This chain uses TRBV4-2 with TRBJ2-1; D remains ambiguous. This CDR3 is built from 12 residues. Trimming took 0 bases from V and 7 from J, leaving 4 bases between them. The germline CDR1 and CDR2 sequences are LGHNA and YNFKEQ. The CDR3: CASSQDWNEQFF. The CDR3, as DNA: TGTGCCAGCAGCCAAGACTGGAATGAGCAGTTCTTC.

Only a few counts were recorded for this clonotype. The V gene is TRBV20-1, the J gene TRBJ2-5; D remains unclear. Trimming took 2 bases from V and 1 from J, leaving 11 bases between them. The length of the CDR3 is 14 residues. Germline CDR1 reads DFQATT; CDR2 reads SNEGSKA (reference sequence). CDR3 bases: TGCAGTGCTAGAAGTAGGAACCTCCAAGAGACCCAGTACTTC. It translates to CSARSRNLQETQYF.

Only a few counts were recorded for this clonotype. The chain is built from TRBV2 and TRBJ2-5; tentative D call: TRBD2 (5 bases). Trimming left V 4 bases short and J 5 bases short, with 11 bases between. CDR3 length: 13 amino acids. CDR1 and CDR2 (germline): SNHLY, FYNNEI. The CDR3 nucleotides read TGTGCCAGCAGTGTGAGGGAGTCGGAGACCCAGTACTTC. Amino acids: CASSVRESETQYF.

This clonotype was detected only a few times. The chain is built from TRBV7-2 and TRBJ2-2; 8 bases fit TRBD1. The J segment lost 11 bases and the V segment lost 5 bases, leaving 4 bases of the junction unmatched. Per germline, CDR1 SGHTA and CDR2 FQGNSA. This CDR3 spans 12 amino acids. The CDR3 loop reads CASSRTGFELFF. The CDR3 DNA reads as TGTGCCAGCAGCCGGACAGGGTTTGAGCTGTTTTTT.

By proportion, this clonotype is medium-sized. The DNA of the CDR3 is TGTGCCAGCAGGCCACAGGGAAAAGAGACCCAGTACTTC. Its translation: CASRPQGKETQYF. The genes are TRBV28 and TRBJ2-5; weak D call: TRBD1 (6 bases). Germline V lookup: CDR1 MDHEN, CDR2 SYDVKM. V lost 6 bases, J lost 3 bases, and 11 bases lay in between. The CDR3 spans 13 residues.

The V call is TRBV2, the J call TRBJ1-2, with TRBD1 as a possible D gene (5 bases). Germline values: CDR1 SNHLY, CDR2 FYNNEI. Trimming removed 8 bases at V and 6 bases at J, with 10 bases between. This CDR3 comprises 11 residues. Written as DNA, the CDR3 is TGTGCCAGCCTGGGACTCAATGGCTACACCTTC. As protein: CASLGLNGYTF.

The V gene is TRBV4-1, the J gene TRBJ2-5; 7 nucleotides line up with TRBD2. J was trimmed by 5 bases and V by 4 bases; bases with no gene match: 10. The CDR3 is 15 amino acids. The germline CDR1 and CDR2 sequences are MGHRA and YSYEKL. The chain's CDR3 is CASSPAGDPRETQYF. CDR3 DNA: TGCGCCAGCAGCCCCGCGGGGGATCCCAGGGAGACCCAGTACTTC.

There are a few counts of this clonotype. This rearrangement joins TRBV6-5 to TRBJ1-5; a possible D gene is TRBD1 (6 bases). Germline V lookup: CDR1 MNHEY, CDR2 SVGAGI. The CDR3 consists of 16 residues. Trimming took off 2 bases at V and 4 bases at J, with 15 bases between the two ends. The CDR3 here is CASSYAGPQGNQPQHF. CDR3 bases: TGTGCCAGCAGTTACGCGGGTCCGCAGGGGAATCAGCCCCAGCATTTT.